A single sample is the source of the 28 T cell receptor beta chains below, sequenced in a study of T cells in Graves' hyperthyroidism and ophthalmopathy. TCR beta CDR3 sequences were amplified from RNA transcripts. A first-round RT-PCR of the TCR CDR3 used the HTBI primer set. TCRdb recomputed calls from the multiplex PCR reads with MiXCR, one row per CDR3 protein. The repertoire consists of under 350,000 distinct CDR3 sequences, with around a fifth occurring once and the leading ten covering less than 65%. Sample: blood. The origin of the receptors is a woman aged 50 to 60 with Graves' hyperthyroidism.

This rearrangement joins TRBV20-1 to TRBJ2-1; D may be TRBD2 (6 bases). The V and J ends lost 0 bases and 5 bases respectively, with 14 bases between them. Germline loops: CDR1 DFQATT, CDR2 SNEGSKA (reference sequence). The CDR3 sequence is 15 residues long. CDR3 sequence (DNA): TGCAGTGCTAGAGATGGGGGACTGGTCAACAATGAGCAGTTCTTC. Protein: CSARDGGLVNNEQFF.

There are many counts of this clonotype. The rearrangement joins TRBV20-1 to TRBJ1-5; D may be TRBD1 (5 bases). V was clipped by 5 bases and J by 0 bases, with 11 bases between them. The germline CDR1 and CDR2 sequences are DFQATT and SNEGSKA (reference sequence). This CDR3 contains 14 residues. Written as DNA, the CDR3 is TGCAGTGCTTGGCAAGGGGATAGCAATCAGCCCCAGCATTTT. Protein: CSAWQGDSNQPQHF.

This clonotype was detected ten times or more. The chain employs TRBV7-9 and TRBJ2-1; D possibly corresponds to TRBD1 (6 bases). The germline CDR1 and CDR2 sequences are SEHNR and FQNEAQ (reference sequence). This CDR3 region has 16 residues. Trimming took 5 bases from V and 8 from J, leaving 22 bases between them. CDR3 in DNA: TGTGCCAGCAGCCACCTGGGGGCTAGCTATCGGCATGAGCAGTTCTTC. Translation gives CASSHLGASYRHEQFF.

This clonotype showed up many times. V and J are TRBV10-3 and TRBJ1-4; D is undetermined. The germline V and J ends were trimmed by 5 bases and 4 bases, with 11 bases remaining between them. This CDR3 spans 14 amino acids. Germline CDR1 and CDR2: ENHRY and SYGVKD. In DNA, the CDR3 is TGTGCCATCAGTAACGCTCGGGGTAATGAAAAACTGTTTTTT. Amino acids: CAISNARGNEKLFF.

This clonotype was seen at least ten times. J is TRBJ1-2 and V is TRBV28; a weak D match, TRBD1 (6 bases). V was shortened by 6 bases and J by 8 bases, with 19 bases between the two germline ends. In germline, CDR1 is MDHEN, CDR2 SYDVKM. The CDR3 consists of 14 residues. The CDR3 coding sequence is TGTGCCAGCAGCCAAAAGGGACACATGGGAGGCTACACCTTC. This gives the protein CASSQKGHMGGYTF.

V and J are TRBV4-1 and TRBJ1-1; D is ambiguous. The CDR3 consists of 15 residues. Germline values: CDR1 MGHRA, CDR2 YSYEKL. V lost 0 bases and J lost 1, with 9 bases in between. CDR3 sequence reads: CASSQDGRSNTEAFF. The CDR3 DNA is TGCGCCAGCAGCCAAGATGGAAGGTCGAACACTGAAGCTTTCTTT.

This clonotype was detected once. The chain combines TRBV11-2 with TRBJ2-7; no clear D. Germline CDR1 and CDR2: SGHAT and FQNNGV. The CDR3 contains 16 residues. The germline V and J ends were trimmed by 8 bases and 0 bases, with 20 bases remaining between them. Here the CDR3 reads CASSPPAVPGSYEQYF. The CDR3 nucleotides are TGTGCCAGCTCACCACCCGCAGTTCCCGGCTCCTACGAGCAGTACTTC.

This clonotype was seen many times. The CDR3 region is CASSGDENYEQYF. The CDR3 bases are TGTGCCAGCAGCGGGGACGAGAACTACGAGCAGTACTTC. The chain links TRBV2 to TRBJ2-7; tentatively, D is TRBD1 or TRBD2 (5 bases each). V was cut by 6 bases and J by 3 bases, with 12 bases left in between. There are 13 residues in the CDR3. CDR1 is SNHLY, CDR2 FYNNEI, per germline.

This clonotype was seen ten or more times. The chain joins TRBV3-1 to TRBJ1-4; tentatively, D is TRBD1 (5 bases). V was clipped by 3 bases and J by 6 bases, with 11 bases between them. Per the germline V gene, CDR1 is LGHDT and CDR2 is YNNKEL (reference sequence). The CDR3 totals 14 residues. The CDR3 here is CASSQWGLDEKLFF. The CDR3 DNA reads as TGTGCCAGCAGCCAGTGGGGGTTGGATGAAAAACTGTTTTTT.

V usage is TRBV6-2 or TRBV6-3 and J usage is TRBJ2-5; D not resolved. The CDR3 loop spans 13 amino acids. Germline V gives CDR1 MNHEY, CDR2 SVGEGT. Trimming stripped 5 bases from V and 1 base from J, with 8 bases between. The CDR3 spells CASSAQAQETQYF. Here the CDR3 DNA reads TGTGCCAGCAGTGCACAAGCCCAAGAGACCCAGTACTTC.

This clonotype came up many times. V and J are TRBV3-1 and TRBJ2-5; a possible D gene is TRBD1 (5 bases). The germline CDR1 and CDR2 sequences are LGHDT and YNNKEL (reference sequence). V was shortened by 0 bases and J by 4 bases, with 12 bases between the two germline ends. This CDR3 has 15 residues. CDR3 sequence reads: CASSQDRNRLETQYF. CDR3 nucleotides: TGTGCCAGCAGCCAAGATCGTAACAGGTTAGAGACCCAGTACTTC.

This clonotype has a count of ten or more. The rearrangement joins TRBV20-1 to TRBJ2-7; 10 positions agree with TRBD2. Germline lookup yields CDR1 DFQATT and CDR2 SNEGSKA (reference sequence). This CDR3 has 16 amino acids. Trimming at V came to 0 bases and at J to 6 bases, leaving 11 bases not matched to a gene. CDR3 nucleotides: TGCAGTGCTAGAGATAAGCGGGAGGGCCGGTGGGCCGAGCAGTACTTC. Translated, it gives CSARDKREGRWAEQYF.

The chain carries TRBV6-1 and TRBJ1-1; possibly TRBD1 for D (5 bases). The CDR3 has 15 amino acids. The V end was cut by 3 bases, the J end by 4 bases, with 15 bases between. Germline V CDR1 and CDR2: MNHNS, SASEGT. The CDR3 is CASSEELGGSTEAFF. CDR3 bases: TGTGCCAGCAGTGAGGAATTGGGGGGGTCCACTGAAGCTTTCTTT.

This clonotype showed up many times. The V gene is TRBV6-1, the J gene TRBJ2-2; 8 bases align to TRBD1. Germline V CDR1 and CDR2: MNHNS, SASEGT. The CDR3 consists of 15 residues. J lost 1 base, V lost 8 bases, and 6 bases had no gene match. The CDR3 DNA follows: TGTGCCAGCGTCCCCGGGACAGGGAACACCGGGGAGCTGTTTTTT. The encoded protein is CASVPGTGNTGELFF.

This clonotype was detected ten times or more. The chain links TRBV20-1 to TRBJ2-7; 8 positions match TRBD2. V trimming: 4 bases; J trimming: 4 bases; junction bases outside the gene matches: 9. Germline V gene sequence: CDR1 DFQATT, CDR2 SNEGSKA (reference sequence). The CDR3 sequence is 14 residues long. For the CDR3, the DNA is TGCAGTGCTACCCGGGGGGGATGGTCGTACGAGCAGTACTTC. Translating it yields CSATRGGWSYEQYF.

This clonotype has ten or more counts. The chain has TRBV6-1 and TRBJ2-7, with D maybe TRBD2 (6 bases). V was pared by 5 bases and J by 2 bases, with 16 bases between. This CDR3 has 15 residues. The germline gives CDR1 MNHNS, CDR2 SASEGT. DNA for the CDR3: TGTGCCAGCAGTAAGATTAGCGGACTAACCTACGAGCAGTACTTC. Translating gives CASSKISGLTYEQYF.

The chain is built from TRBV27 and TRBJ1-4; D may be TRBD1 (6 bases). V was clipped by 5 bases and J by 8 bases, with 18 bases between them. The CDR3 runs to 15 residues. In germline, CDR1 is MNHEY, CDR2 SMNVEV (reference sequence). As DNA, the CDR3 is TGTGCCAGCAGTGTGTGGGACATTCTAAGGGAAAAACTGTTTTTT. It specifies CASSVWDILREKLFF.

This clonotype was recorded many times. The CDR3 sequence is CASQERVYNEQFF. The DNA for the CDR3 is TGTGCCAGCCAGGAGCGGGTGTACAATGAGCAGTTCTTC. This chain links TRBV27 with TRBJ2-1; a possible D gene is TRBD2 (6 bases). The CDR3 totals 13 residues. Per germline, CDR1 MNHEY and CDR2 SMNVEV (reference sequence). V was pared by 8 bases and J by 4 bases, with 12 bases between.

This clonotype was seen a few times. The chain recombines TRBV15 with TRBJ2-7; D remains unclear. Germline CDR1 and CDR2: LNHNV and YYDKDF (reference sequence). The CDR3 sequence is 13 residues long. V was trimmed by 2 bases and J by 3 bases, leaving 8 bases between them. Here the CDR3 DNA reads TGTGCCACCAGCAGACCGGACCTCTACGAGCAGTACTTC. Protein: CATSRPDLYEQYF.

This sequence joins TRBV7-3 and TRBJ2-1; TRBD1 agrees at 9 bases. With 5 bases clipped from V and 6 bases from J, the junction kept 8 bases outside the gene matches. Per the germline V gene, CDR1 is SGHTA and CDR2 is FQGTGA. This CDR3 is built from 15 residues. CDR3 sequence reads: CASSRGQGILNEQFF. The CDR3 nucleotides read TGTGCCAGCAGCCGGGGACAGGGCATCCTCAATGAGCAGTTCTTC.

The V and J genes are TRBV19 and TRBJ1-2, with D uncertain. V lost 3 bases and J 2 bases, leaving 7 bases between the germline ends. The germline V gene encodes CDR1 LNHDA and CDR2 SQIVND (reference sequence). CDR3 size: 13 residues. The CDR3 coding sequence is TGTGCCAGTAGTATCCCGGAGAACTATGGCTACACCTTC. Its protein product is CASSIPENYGYTF. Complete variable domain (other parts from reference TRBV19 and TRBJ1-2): DGGITQSPKYLFRKEGQNVTLSCEQNLNHDAMYWYRQDPGQGLRLIYYSQIVNDFQKGDIAEGYSVSREKKESFPLTVTSAQKNPTAFYLCASSIPENYGYTFGSGTRLTVV.

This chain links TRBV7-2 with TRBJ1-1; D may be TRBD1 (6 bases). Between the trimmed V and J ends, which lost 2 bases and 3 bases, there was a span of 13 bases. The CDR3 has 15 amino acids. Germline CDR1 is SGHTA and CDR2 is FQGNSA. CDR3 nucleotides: TGTGCCAGCAGCTTATACGCGGACAGCCACACTGAAGCTTTCTTT. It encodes CASSLYADSHTEAFF.

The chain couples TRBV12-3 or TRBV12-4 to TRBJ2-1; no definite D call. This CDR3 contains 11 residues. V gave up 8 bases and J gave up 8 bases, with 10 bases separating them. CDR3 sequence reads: CASVRVDEQFF. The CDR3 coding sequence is TGTGCCAGCGTAAGGGTGGATGAGCAGTTCTTC.

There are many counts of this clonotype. The chain's CDR3 is CASSEPLTQDYGYTF. CDR3 bases: TGTGCCAGCAGTGAACCCCTTACCCAGGACTATGGCTACACCTTC. This chain connects TRBV2 to TRBJ1-2; D unclear. The CDR3 length is 15 residues. Germline V gene lookup returns CDR1 SNHLY and CDR2 FYNNEI. Trimming shortened V by 2 bases and J by 3 bases, and 13 bases separated the two germline ends.

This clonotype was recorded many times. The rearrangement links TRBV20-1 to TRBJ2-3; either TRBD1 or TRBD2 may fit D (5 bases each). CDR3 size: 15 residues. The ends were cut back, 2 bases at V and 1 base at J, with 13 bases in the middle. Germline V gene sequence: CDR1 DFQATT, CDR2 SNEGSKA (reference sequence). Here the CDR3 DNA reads TGCAGTGCTAGATTGGGGGAGAGCGGCACAGATACGCAGTATTTT. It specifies CSARLGESGTDTQYF.

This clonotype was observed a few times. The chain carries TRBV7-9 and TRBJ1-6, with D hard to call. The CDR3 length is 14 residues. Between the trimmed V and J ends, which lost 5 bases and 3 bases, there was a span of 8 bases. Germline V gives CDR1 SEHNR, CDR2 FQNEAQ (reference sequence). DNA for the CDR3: TGTGCCAGCAGCCGACAAGACTATAATTCACCCCTCCACTTT. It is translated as CASSRQDYNSPLHF.

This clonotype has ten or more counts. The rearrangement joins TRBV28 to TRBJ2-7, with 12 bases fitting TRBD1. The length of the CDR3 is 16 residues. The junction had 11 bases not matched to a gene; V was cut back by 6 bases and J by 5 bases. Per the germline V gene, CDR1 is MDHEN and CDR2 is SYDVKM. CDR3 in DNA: TGTGCCAGCAGCTATTATCTGGGACAGGGGGCCGACGAGCAGTACTTC. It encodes CASSYYLGQGADEQYF.

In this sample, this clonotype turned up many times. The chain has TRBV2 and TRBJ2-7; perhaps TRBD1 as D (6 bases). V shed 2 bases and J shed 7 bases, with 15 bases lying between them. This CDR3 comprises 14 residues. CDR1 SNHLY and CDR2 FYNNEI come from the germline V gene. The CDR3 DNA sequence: TGTGCCAGCAGTGAACAGGGGCCCCGCTTTGAGCAGTACTTC. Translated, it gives CASSEQGPRFEQYF.